This T cell receptor beta chain was identified during a study of cytomegalovirus exposure and HLA in healthy donors. The study ran its PCR with 60 Vbeta and 13 Jbeta primers. Measured with immunoSEQ multiplex PCR; TCRdb has only the in-frame clones, and not every one. The sample comprises 160,000 or so clones, approximately 81% of which are singletons, and 1.9% rests with the top ten. The ends lost 4 bases at V and 2 bases at J; junction bases unmatched: 10. The germline CDR1 and CDR2 sequences are SGHRS and YFSETQ. The CDR3 runs 16 residues. The TCR sequence derives from a man younger than 35 in good health and CMV-seronegative. The chain uses TRBV5-1 and TRBJ2-3; 7 bases are a match to TRBD2. The sequenced sample was PBMCs. The CDR3 spells CASSSDGRGITDTQYF. DNA of the CDR3: TGCGCCAGCAGCAGCGATGGGCGGGGGATCACAGATACGCAGTATTTT.